A selection of T cell receptor beta chains follows, all from one sample in a study of T-cell reconstitution after alpha-beta-depleted transplantation in children. TCRdb analysed the PCR reads with MiXCR anew, one entry per CDR3 protein. Of 500,000 or so distinct CDR3 sequences in the sample, about an eighth were seen once. This specimen consisted of PBMCs, mostly from graft donor cells, obtained 180 days after TCRalphabeta/CD19-depleted stem cell transplant. These receptors all come from a female patient aged 2-10 years who had a stem cell transplant for aplastic anemia, so the T cells may come from the graft donor. The CDR3 runs from the conserved cysteine through the conserved F or W. A D gene is named only where the DNA matches it firmly. Clone size is shown for a subset of rows, as once, few, many or a class of expanded clone.

v_call: TRBV11-2
j_call: TRBJ2-7
clone_size: -
d_call: -
cdr3_length: 13
cdr3_aa: CASSLGGAVEQYF
cdr3_nt: TGTGCCAGCAGCTTAGGGGGGGCTGTAGAGCAGTACTTC

v_call: TRBV11-3
j_call: TRBJ2-5
clone_size: few
d_call: -
cdr3_length: 15
cdr3_aa: CASSLPGPNQETQYF
cdr3_nt: TGTGCCAGCAGCTTACCCGGACCCAACCAAGAGACCCAGTACTTC

v_call: TRBV7-2
j_call: TRBJ2-7
clone_size: -
d_call: -
cdr3_length: 14
cdr3_aa: CASSPPLAWYEQYF
cdr3_nt: TGTGCCAGCAGCCCACCGTTAGCGTGGTACGAGCAGTACTTC

v_call: TRBV25-1
j_call: TRBJ2-6
clone_size: few
d_call: -
cdr3_length: 17
cdr3_aa: CASSESGGKAGANVLTF
cdr3_nt: TGTGCCAGCAGTGAATCTGGGGGCAAAGCTGGGGCCAACGTCCTGACTTTC

v_call: TRBV7-2
j_call: TRBJ2-7
clone_size: few
d_call: TRBD2
cdr3_length: 17
cdr3_aa: CASSLVGTSGISFSQYF
cdr3_nt: TGTGCCAGCAGCTTAGTCGGAACTAGCGGGATCTCTTTTTCGCAGTACTTC

v_call: TRBV7-8
j_call: TRBJ2-5
clone_size: many
d_call: TRBD2
cdr3_length: 16
cdr3_aa: CASSPGLAGGKETQYF
cdr3_nt: TGTGCCAGCAGCCCAGGACTAGCGGGAGGAAAAGAGACCCAGTACTTC

v_call: TRBV5-6
j_call: TRBJ2-2
clone_size: -
d_call: TRBD1
cdr3_length: 16
cdr3_aa: CASSLEGAKYTGELFF
cdr3_nt: TGTGCCAGCAGCTTGGAGGGGGCCAAATACACCGGGGAGCTGTTTTTT

v_call: TRBV25-1
j_call: TRBJ2-3
clone_size: -
d_call: -
cdr3_length: 14
cdr3_aa: CASSESRSTDTQYF
cdr3_nt: TGTGCCAGCAGTGAATCCCGCAGCACAGATACGCAGTATTTT

v_call: TRBV7-2
j_call: TRBJ2-5
clone_size: -
d_call: TRBD2
cdr3_length: 13
cdr3_aa: CASRAGALETQYF
cdr3_nt: TGTGCCAGTCGAGCGGGAGCCTTGGAGACCCAGTACTTC

v_call: TRBV7-2
j_call: TRBJ2-1
clone_size: -
d_call: -
cdr3_length: 15
cdr3_aa: CASSLFPTNYNEQFF
cdr3_nt: TGTGCCAGCAGCTTATTCCCAACCAACTACAATGAGCAGTTCTTC

v_call: TRBV7-2
j_call: TRBJ1-6
clone_size: -
d_call: TRBD1
cdr3_length: 16
cdr3_aa: CASSWGGTDLNSPLHF
cdr3_nt: TGTGCCAGCAGCTGGGGGGGGACAGACCTTAATTCACCCCTCCACTTT

v_call: TRBV20-1
j_call: TRBJ2-3
clone_size: few
d_call: TRBD2
cdr3_length: 16
cdr3_aa: CSAIPGGREGLNTQYF
cdr3_nt: TGCAGTGCTATCCCAGGGGGGCGGGAGGGCCTAAATACGCAGTATTTT

v_call: TRBV28
j_call: TRBJ2-4
clone_size: -
d_call: -
cdr3_length: 14
cdr3_aa: CAAQRWGAKNIQYF
cdr3_nt: TGTGCCGCCCAGAGGTGGGGGGCCAAAAACATTCAGTACTTC

v_call: TRBV3-1
j_call: TRBJ2-2
clone_size: -
d_call: TRBD1
cdr3_length: 14
cdr3_aa: CASRRTGETGELFF
cdr3_nt: TGTGCCAGCAGACGGACAGGGGAAACCGGGGAGCTGTTTTTT

v_call: TRBV20-1
j_call: TRBJ1-2
clone_size: few
d_call: -
cdr3_length: 14
cdr3_aa: CSARDTPRDYGYTF
cdr3_nt: TGCAGTGCTAGAGACACTCCCAGGGACTATGGCTACACCTTC

v_call: TRBV6-2/TRBV6-3
j_call: TRBJ2-2
clone_size: few
d_call: TRBD2
cdr3_length: 16
cdr3_aa: CASSRRLAGGSGELFF
cdr3_nt: TGTGCCAGCAGTAGGAGACTAGCGGGAGGCTCCGGGGAGCTGTTTTTT

v_call: TRBV4-3
j_call: TRBJ2-4
clone_size: -
d_call: -
cdr3_length: 19
cdr3_aa: CASSQEEHGVRLAKNSQYF
cdr3_nt: TGCGCCAGCAGCCAAGAGGAGCATGGGGTGAGGCTAGCCAAAAACAGTCAGTACTTC

v_call: TRBV5-1
j_call: TRBJ2-2
clone_size: few
d_call: TRBD2
cdr3_length: 16
cdr3_aa: CASSPIGASGTGELFF
cdr3_nt: TGCGCCAGCAGCCCTATTGGGGCTAGCGGGACCGGGGAGCTGTTTTTT

v_call: TRBV12-5
j_call: TRBJ2-3
clone_size: -
d_call: TRBD1
cdr3_length: 16
cdr3_aa: CASGLVPGQGMYTQYF
cdr3_nt: TGTGCTAGTGGTTTGGTACCGGGACAGGGGATGTATACGCAGTATTTT

v_call: TRBV7-2
j_call: TRBJ1-6
clone_size: many
d_call: -
cdr3_length: 15
cdr3_aa: CASSLGEGQNSPLHF
cdr3_nt: TGTGCCAGCAGCTTAGGAGAGGGGCAGAATTCACCCCTCCACTTT

v_call: TRBV27
j_call: TRBJ2-7
clone_size: -
d_call: -
cdr3_length: 16
cdr3_aa: CASSLSSLSWSHEQYF
cdr3_nt: TGTGCCAGCAGTTTATCGAGTCTATCGTGGTCCCACGAGCAGTACTTC

v_call: TRBV28
j_call: TRBJ2-1
clone_size: few
d_call: TRBD2
cdr3_length: 16
cdr3_aa: CASSLSWSGSYNEQFF
cdr3_nt: TGTGCCAGCAGTTTGAGTTGGAGCGGGAGCTACAATGAGCAGTTCTTC

v_call: TRBV19
j_call: TRBJ1-6
clone_size: -
d_call: -
cdr3_length: 14
cdr3_aa: CASSSSDPDSPLHF
cdr3_nt: TGTGCCAGTAGTAGTTCAGACCCTGATTCACCCCTCCACTTT

v_call: TRBV28
j_call: TRBJ1-6
clone_size: -
d_call: TRBD1
cdr3_length: 13
cdr3_aa: CASRKPGQGTLHF
cdr3_nt: TGTGCCAGCAGAAAACCGGGACAGGGGACCCTCCACTTT

v_call: TRBV7-7
j_call: TRBJ2-2
clone_size: -
d_call: TRBD2
cdr3_length: 15
cdr3_aa: CASSPFSAGPGELFF
cdr3_nt: TGTGCCAGCAGCCCCTTTTCAGCGGGGCCAGGGGAGCTGTTTTTT

v_call: TRBV15
j_call: TRBJ2-7
clone_size: -
d_call: -
cdr3_length: 15
cdr3_aa: CATSRDVVSPYEQYF
cdr3_nt: TGTGCCACCAGCAGAGATGTAGTCAGCCCCTACGAGCAGTACTTC

v_call: TRBV25-1
j_call: TRBJ2-2
clone_size: few
d_call: TRBD2
cdr3_length: 15
cdr3_aa: CASGLAGIRGGELFF
cdr3_nt: TGTGCCTCCGGGCTAGCGGGTATAAGAGGCGGGGAGCTGTTTTTT

v_call: TRBV5-1
j_call: TRBJ2-3
clone_size: few
d_call: TRBD1
cdr3_length: 15
cdr3_aa: CASDPGGRSTDTQYF
cdr3_nt: TGCGCCAGCGACCCAGGGGGACGGAGCACAGATACGCAGTATTTT

v_call: TRBV9
j_call: TRBJ2-3
clone_size: many
d_call: TRBD1
cdr3_length: 15
cdr3_aa: CASSVERGRGDTQYF
cdr3_nt: TGTGCCAGCAGCGTAGAAAGGGGGCGTGGAGATACGCAGTATTTT

v_call: TRBV7-2
j_call: TRBJ2-6
clone_size: many
d_call: -
cdr3_length: 17
cdr3_aa: CASSLAVSGLGANVLTF
cdr3_nt: TGTGCCAGCAGCTTAGCGGTATCAGGGCTTGGGGCCAACGTCCTGACTTTC

v_call: TRBV20-1
j_call: TRBJ2-2
clone_size: few
d_call: TRBD2
cdr3_length: 14
cdr3_aa: CSAELAGRTGELFF
cdr3_nt: TGCAGTGCCGAACTAGCGGGGCGCACCGGGGAGCTGTTTTTT

v_call: TRBV7-2
j_call: TRBJ1-1
clone_size: -
d_call: -
cdr3_length: 14
cdr3_aa: CASSLERGVTEAFF
cdr3_nt: TGTGCCAGCAGCTTAGAAAGGGGGGTCACTGAAGCTTTCTTT

v_call: TRBV7-9
j_call: TRBJ2-1
clone_size: many
d_call: -
cdr3_length: 16
cdr3_aa: CASGAGRRVSYNEQFF
cdr3_nt: TGTGCCAGCGGGGCGGGGCGGAGAGTCTCCTACAATGAGCAGTTCTTC